The sequence of this T cell receptor (beta chain) was determined in a study of beta chain features in type 1 diabetes. Expressed TCRB transcripts were sequenced because the entire RNA isolate underwent reverse transcription. The table came from immunoSEQ multiplex PCR; TCRdb's copy has only in-frame clones and leaves some out. This sample has over 100,000 clones, with approximately 16% found just once. Study observations and caveats: TCRB CDR3s were moderately but significantly shorter in Type 1 diabetes patients in all four CD4+ subsets.

V was pared by 4 bases and J by 5 bases, with 9 bases between. This CDR3 region has 12 residues. The V gene's germline CDR1 is SGHRS and CDR2 YFSETQ. Worth noting for this clone: Its antigen remains unknown.

Sequenced material: central memory CD4+ T cells from blood. The chain carries TRBV5-1 and TRBJ1-2; D call uncertain. This clonotype was sampled from a young man with type 1 diabetes. The CDR3 nucleotides are TGCGCCAGCAGCGAGGGAGAGTATGGCTACACCTTC. Encoded protein: CASSEGEYGYTF.